This entry describes one T cell receptor beta chain. Its antigen is not known. This sample was taken from a study of CD8 T cells in Susac syndrome. Study-level results: The TCR sequencing and HLA analysis in the study involved a relatively small number of individuals, as the study acknowledged.

With random hexamers, 0.5 to 1 ug RNA was reverse transcribed. MiXCR was run by TCRdb on the immunoSEQ multiplex PCR reads, yielding one entry per CDR3 protein. The table includes around 180,000 distinct CDR3 sequences, approximately 93% detected once. Blood CD8+ and CD4+ T cells underwent high-throughput TCR beta sequencing. Those who served as multiple sclerosis controls were treatment-naive patients with stable or active relapsing-remitting disease. The CD8+ and CD4+ T cells were isolated magnetically using a negative isolation approach, whereas the TEMRA cells were enriched by FACS. The sample was CD4+ T cells from PBMCs. The clonotype was recovered from a human donor with multiple sclerosis.

The CDR3, as DNA: TGTGCCAGCAGCTCCCTCTTGGATCCCCCGCAAGATACGCAGTATTTT. It translates to CASSSLLDPPQDTQYF. The chain is built from TRBV5-6 and TRBJ2-3; D ambiguous. Trimming left V 3 bases short and J 5 bases short, with 19 bases between. This CDR3 is built from 16 residues. Germline V gives CDR1 SGHDT, CDR2 YYEEEE.